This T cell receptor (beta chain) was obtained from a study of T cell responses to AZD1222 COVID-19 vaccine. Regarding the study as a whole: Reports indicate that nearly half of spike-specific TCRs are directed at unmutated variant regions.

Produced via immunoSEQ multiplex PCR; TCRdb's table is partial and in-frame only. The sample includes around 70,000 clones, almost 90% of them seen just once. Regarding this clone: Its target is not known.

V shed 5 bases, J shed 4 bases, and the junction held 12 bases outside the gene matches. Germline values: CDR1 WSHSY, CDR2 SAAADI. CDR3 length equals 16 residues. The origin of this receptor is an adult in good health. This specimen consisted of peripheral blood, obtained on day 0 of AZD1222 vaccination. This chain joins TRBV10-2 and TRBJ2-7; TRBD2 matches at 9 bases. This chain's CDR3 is CASSPHLTSGVYEQYF. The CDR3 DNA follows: TGCGCCAGCAGTCCGCATTTGACTAGCGGCGTTTACGAGCAGTACTTC.